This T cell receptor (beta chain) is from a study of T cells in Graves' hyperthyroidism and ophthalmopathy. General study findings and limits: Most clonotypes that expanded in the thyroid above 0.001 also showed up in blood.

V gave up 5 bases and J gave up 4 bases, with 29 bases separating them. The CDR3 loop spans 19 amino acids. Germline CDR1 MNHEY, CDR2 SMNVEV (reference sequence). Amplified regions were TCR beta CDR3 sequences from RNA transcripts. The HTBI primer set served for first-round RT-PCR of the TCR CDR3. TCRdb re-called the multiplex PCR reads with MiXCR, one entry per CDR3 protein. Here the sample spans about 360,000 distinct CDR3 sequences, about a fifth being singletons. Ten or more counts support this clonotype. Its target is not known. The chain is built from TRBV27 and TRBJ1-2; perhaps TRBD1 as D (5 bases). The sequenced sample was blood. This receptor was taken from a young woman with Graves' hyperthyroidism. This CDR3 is CASSPLDGASSRYLYGYTF. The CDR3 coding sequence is TGTGCCAGCAGTCCACTCGATGGGGCCTCCTCGCGCTATCTCTATGGCTACACCTTC.